This paragraph covers one TCR beta chain sequence. The antigen is undetermined. In germline, CDR1 is MNHEY, CDR2 SVGAGI. The CDR3 loop spans 13 amino acids. Between the trimmed V and J ends, which lost 6 bases and 4 bases, there was a span of 12 bases. Before the COVID-19 pandemic, during about 2010-2019, CD4+ T cells were taken from unexposed donors. The cells were cultured for about 10 days before CD4+ T cells were isolated. Cultures received half-medium IL-2 refreshes on days 3 and 7. Here immunoSEQ multiplex PCR was the method, and the copy in TCRdb shows in-frame clones only, minus some. The sample lists under 25,000 clones, approximately 78% occurring once. This entry comes from a study of CD4 T cells in relation to SARS-CoV-2 and coronaviruses. Study-wide background: ViraFEST: approximately 10-day antigen culture of PBMCs, then TCR beta CDR3 sequencing.

Input material: CD4+ T cells from PBMCs, cultured in vitro. The chain combines TRBV6-5 with TRBJ1-1; perhaps TRBD1 as D (5 bases). This TCR was recovered from a human donor in good health. The DNA for the CDR3 is TGTGCCAGCAGCTCGGGGGAGAGCACTGAAGCTTTCTTT. The encoded protein is CASSSGESTEAFF.